Listed below are T cell receptor beta chains from one sample, sequenced in a study of T-cell reconstitution after alpha-beta-depleted transplantation in children. Each CDR3 protein gets one entry after TCRdb re-called the PCR reads with MiXCR. The table records 98,000 or so distinct CDR3 sequences, under 25% of them present only once. Here the sequenced sample was PBMCs, taken before TCRalphabeta/CD19-depleted stem cell transplant. These receptors originate from a boy aged 2 to 9 with acute lymphoblastic leukemia, due to receive a stem cell transplant. The CDR3 runs from the conserved cysteine through the conserved F or W. D genes are given only for firm matches. Not every row has a clone size; where given, it reads once, few, many or a size class.

v_gene	abundance	d_gene	j_gene	CDR3aa	CDR3nt
TRBV4-1	few	.	TRBJ2-3	CASSQGGLLATDTQYF	TGCGCCAGCAGCCAAGGGGGACTTTTGGCCACAGATACGCAGTATTTT
TRBV4-3	.	TRBD1	TRBJ2-5	CASSQDWTGRETQYF	TGCGCCAGCAGCCAAGATTGGACAGGAAGGGAGACCCAGTACTTC
TRBV3-1	.	TRBD2	TRBJ2-1	CASSRALARNEQFF	TGTGCCAGCAGCCGAGCACTAGCGAGAAATGAGCAGTTCTTC
TRBV7-9	few	.	TRBJ2-5	CASSFFQESQYF	TGTGCCAGCAGCTTCTTTCAGGAGTCCCAGTACTTC
TRBV15	once	.	TRBJ1-5	CATSRPGYSNQPQHF	TGTGCCACCAGCAGACCAGGTTATAGCAATCAGCCCCAGCATTTT
TRBV4-1	.	.	TRBJ2-3	CASSHGGRAEGPTDTQYF	TGCGCCAGCAGCCATGGGGGACGGGCGGAGGGCCCCACAGATACGCAGTATTTT
TRBV9	many	TRBD1	TRBJ1-1	CASSLGTGANTEAFF	TGTGCCAGCAGCCTCGGGACAGGGGCTAACACTGAAGCTTTCTTT
TRBV12-3/TRBV12-4	many	.	TRBJ1-1	CASSPGLGNTEAFF	TGTGCCAGCAGTCCAGGTCTTGGCAACACTGAAGCTTTCTTT
TRBV25-1	.	TRBD2	TRBJ2-7	CASSEDTSGRNSYEQYF	TGTGCCAGCAGTGAAGATACTAGCGGGAGAAACTCCTACGAGCAGTACTTC
TRBV7-2	.	.	TRBJ2-5	CASSLRQETQYF	TGTGCCAGCAGCTTAAGGCAAGAGACCCAGTACTTC
TRBV6-4	.	TRBD1	TRBJ2-7	CASSDGTGSYEQYF	TGTGCCAGCAGTGACGGGACAGGGTCCTACGAGCAGTACTTC
TRBV11-2	.	.	TRBJ1-2	CASSLLRDKSFQNYGYTF	TGTGCCAGCAGCTTATTAAGAGACAAGTCCTTCCAGAACTATGGCTACACCTTC
TRBV7-9	.	.	TRBJ1-4	CASSLIRVEEKLFF	TGTGCCAGCAGCTTAATCAGGGTGGAAGAAAAACTGTTTTTT
TRBV28	few	TRBD2	TRBJ2-3	CASSSQPGGAGGADTQYF	TGTGCCAGCAGTTCACAACCCGGCGGCGCGGGAGGGGCAGATACGCAGTATTTT
TRBV13	many	.	TRBJ2-7	CASSLVPREQYF	TGTGCCAGCAGCTTGGTCCCGAGGGAGCAGTACTTC
TRBV15	.	.	TRBJ1-3	CATSRGSGGNTIYF	TGTGCCACCAGCAGAGGCTCTGGTGGAAACACCATATATTTT
TRBV24-1	few	TRBD2	TRBJ2-1	CATSETGRIYNEQFF	TGTGCCACCAGTGAGACCGGGAGGATCTACAATGAGCAGTTCTTC
TRBV28	.	.	TRBJ2-2	CASSLGVGPTGELFF	TGTGCCAGCAGTTTAGGTGTGGGGCCCACCGGGGAGCTGTTTTTT
TRBV28	few	.	TRBJ2-3	CASSHRSGADTQYF	TGTGCCAGCAGTCATAGGAGTGGTGCAGATACGCAGTATTTT
TRBV5-1	few	.	TRBJ2-3	CASRGRLEGDTQYF	TGCGCCAGCAGAGGGAGACTAGAAGGAGATACGCAGTATTTT
TRBV24-1	few	TRBD2	TRBJ2-2	CATSDVGLAEGNTGELFF	TGTGCCACCAGTGATGTGGGACTAGCGGAGGGGAACACCGGGGAGCTGTTTTTT
TRBV7-9	few	TRBD2	TRBJ2-3	CASSTGLAGLGTDTQYF	TGTGCCAGCAGCACGGGACTAGCGGGTCTTGGCACAGATACGCAGTATTTT